This is a list of T cell receptor beta chains from one sample in a study of PD-L1 blockade in urothelial cancer. Assay used: immunoSEQ multiplex PCR; TCRdb lists only in-frame clones, some missing. The sample lists about 88,000 clones; roughly nine tenths were seen once. This specimen was PBMCs, taken around atezolizumab (anti-PD-L1) treatment. The receptor source for this set is a man between 60 and 75 years old with urothelial cancer. Both conserved end residues are part of each CDR3. Fields, in order: V gene, D gene, clone size, J gene, CDR3 protein. The D gene is left open where the match is weak. Expanded clones are given a class, and other clones once, few, many or no size at all.

>TRBV5-4|NA|NA|TRBJ1-4
CASSQQDNIEKLFF
>TRBV6-5|NA|NA|TRBJ2-7
CASSSYRLSYEQYF
>TRBV7-3|TRBD1|NA|TRBJ2-1
CASSLTGAENEQFF
>TRBV7-3|TRBD1|NA|TRBJ2-1
CASNLQGAAMNEQFF
>TRBV5-1|TRBD1|NA|TRBJ1-2
CASSYWDRNYGYTF
>TRBV7-2|TRBD2|NA|TRBJ2-2
CASSSAFGSGGAGELFF
>TRBV10-3|TRBD2|NA|TRBJ2-1
CAISELIAGGNEQFF
>TRBV5-1|TRBD2|NA|TRBJ2-7
CASSSTSGRGGYEQYF
>TRBV4-1|TRBD1|once|TRBJ2-7
CASSQDQTGDRGLHF
>TRBV5-4|NA|NA|TRBJ1-2
CASSQEYGRANYGYTF
>TRBV9|TRBD1|NA|TRBJ1-2
CASSATGTGGYTF
>TRBV6-1|NA|few|TRBJ1-4
CASRGAQEEELFF
>TRBV7-9|NA|few|TRBJ1-1
CASQDKVNTEAFF
>TRBV19|NA|NA|TRBJ2-2
CASSTTTNTGELFF
>TRBV6-5|TRBD1|once|TRBJ2-7
CASRPGTGQYEQYF
>TRBV7-2|NA|NA|TRBJ2-1
CASSLVGGAIYNEQFF
>TRBV9|NA|few|TRBJ2-3
CATSTGQTDTQYF
>TRBV7-3|TRBD1|NA|TRBJ2-2
CASSSRTGGNTGELFF
>TRBV6-5|TRBD2|NA|TRBJ2-7
CASSGTSGSGLYF
>TRBV5-1|NA|NA|TRBJ1-4
CASSLVGKEGEKLFF
>TRBV30|TRBD1|NA|TRBJ1-1
CAWSGGQGQTEAFF
>TRBV6-1|TRBD1|NA|TRBJ2-3
CASTLTGAGDTQYF
>TRBV28|NA|NA|TRBJ2-1
CASRNQGYNEQFF
>TRBV30|NA|once|TRBJ1-3
CAWNMGTLGQTQSGNTIYF
>TRBV18|NA|NA|TRBJ1-6
CASSPMAVPNSPLHF
>TRBV18|NA|NA|TRBJ1-5
CASSPEAAQPQHF
>TRBV9|NA|NA|TRBJ1-2
CASSVGSDKVYDGYTF
>TRBV9|TRBD2|NA|TRBJ2-7
CASSLRTSGSLYEQYF
>TRBV5-1|TRBD1|NA|TRBJ1-4
CASSRDGTGSEKLFF
>TRBV5-1|TRBD1|NA|TRBJ1-1
CASSQTGGQVTEAFF
>TRBV19|TRBD2|NA|TRBJ2-1
CASSLIAGGGNEQFF
>TRBV7-2|NA|NA|TRBJ2-5
CASSFSGQETQYF
>TRBV19|TRBD1|once|TRBJ2-7
CASKPGQGPYEQYF
>TRBV5-5|NA|NA|TRBJ1-2
CASSLMSPGNYGYTF
>TRBV5-6|NA|NA|TRBJ2-7
CASSFKTNYEQYF
>TRBV10-3|TRBD1|NA|TRBJ2-7
CAIRSGTASYEQYF
>TRBV4-3|NA|NA|TRBJ1-2
CASSASLRGYGYTF
>TRBV9|NA|NA|TRBJ2-1
CASSLSDSTSYNEQFF
>TRBV6-6|NA|NA|TRBJ2-1
CASSSPRTVGDNEQFF
>TRBV19|NA|NA|TRBJ2-3
CASSLTTGTDTQYF
>TRBV7-2|NA|NA|TRBJ2-5
CASSPPSSGQETQYF
>TRBV6-5|TRBD1|NA|TRBJ1-2
CASSYSQGARFYGYTF
>TRBV13|NA|NA|TRBJ1-6
CASSISGISSYNSPLHF
>TRBV4-3|NA|NA|TRBJ1-2
CASSLGTPSHYGYTF
>TRBV7-9|TRBD1|NA|TRBJ2-7
CASSLGTGGFQYF
>TRBV7-8|NA|few|TRBJ1-5
CASSWTPSNQPQHF
>TRBV27|NA|once|TRBJ2-1
CASSVGRSGRNEQFF
>TRBV10-3|TRBD2|NA|TRBJ2-1
CAISLLASSYNEQFF
>TRBV9|NA|NA|TRBJ2-2
CASSVATMAGELFF
>TRBV7-8|NA|NA|TRBJ2-5
CASSLGHSYQETQYF
>TRBV7-6|TRBD2|NA|TRBJ2-1
CASSLETSAGEQFF
>TRBV7-2|TRBD1|NA|TRBJ1-2
CASSYDRVGGYTF
>TRBV29-1|TRBD2|NA|TRBJ2-7
CSVGGIGTSGGAEEQYF
>TRBV6-6|NA|NA|TRBJ1-2
CASSYDRTAYYGYTF
>TRBV7-9|TRBD1|NA|TRBJ1-2
CASSLTDRGPYGYTF
>TRBV19|TRBD1|NA|TRBJ1-2
CASSIGQDGNGYTF
>TRBV10-3|NA|NA|TRBJ1-3
CAISEQGLPGNTIYF